This TCR beta chain was observed in a study of regulatory and conventional T cells in RAG deficiency. The germline CDR1 and CDR2 sequences are MDHEN and SYDVKM. CDR3 length: 17 residues. The J segment lost 6 bases and the V segment lost 0 bases, leaving 4 bases of the junction unmatched. This clone has more than one count but fewer than ten. The target antigen is unknown. Generated by immunoSEQ multiplex PCR, the TCRdb table keeps only in-frame clones and is missing some. The repertoire consists of over 10,000 clones, with approximately 93% occurring once and the leading ten covering 1.1%. Whole-study results and caveats: Patient subsets had shorter CDR3s; Omenn Treg-Tconv overlap exceeded 85%. RAG-deficient patients showed markedly lower Shannon entropy and higher Simpson indices than control T-cell subsets. Sorted Omenn CD25-high CD127-low cells may not be bona fide Tregs.

Genomic DNA came from blood conventional CD4+ T cells gated CD25-low CD127-high. The data also belong to a second study, concerning regulatory T cells. Turning to that study: The PCR used 52 TRBV and 13 TRBJ primers.

V gene TRBV28 combines with J gene TRBJ2-2; 13 positions match TRBD2. This sequence was found in a human donor in good health. Input material: CD4+ effector T cells sorted from blood. The CDR3 spells CASSLWRLAGGPGELFF. The CDR3, as DNA: TGTGCCAGCAGTTTATGGCGACTAGCGGGAGGACCCGGGGAGCTGTTTTTT.